The 27 T cell receptor beta chains listed next were all sequenced from one sample in a study of high-grade serous ovarian cancer treatment subgroups. Libraries were prepared by immunoSEQ multiplex PCR; TCRdb keeps only in-frame clonotypes and omits some of them. The repertoire holds about 3,600 clones, over 60% seen once, with about 8.2% in the top ten. Tumor samples were obtained before definitive surgery or chemotherapy. The sequenced material came from tumor tissue. The receptors were gathered from a human donor with high-grade serous ovarian cancer.

V usage is TRBV6-6 and J usage is TRBJ1-5; a weak D match, TRBD1 (5 bases). CDR3 size: 15 residues. The V end was cut by 2 bases, the J end by 6 bases, with 14 bases between. CDR1 and CDR2 from the germline V gene are MNHNY and SVGAGI (reference sequence). The CDR3 nucleotides are TGTGCCAGCAGTTACCTCGAAGGGGTGCGTCAGCCCCAGCATTTT. It translates to CASSYLEGVRQPQHF.

The V and J genes are TRBV6-1 and TRBJ1-2; tentatively, D is TRBD1 (5 bases). The CDR3 has 14 amino acids. Germline lookup yields CDR1 MNHNS and CDR2 SASEGT. Deletions cut 3 bases from V and 4 bases from J, with 12 bases between. DNA of the CDR3: TGTGCCAGCAGTGACGGGGGTGCGAGCTATGGCTACACCTTC. It specifies CASSDGGASYGYTF.

This chain connects TRBV11-3 to TRBJ2-1, with 9 positions matching TRBD1. Germline lookup yields CDR1 SGHNT and CDR2 YENEEA. J was trimmed by 8 bases and V by 5 bases; bases with no gene match: 13. The CDR3 loop spans 16 amino acids. The CDR3 sequence: CASSPGQGRVYDEQFF. The CDR3 nucleotides read TGTGCCAGCAGCCCCGGACAGGGGAGGGTTTACGATGAGCAGTTCTTC.

The chain has TRBV15 and TRBJ2-3, with 8 bases matching TRBD2. Germline V CDR1 and CDR2: LNHNV, YYDKDF (reference sequence). V lost 3 bases to trimming and J lost 6 bases; unmatched junction nucleotides: 8. The CDR3 length is 15 residues. The CDR3 coding sequence is TGTGCCACCAGCAGCGGGGGGGGTGAGGCCGATACGCAGTATTTT. This gives the protein CATSSGGGEADTQYF.

This clone qualifies as large. The chain employs TRBV2 and TRBJ2-6; 10 bases match TRBD2. The germline V gene has CDR1 SNHLY and CDR2 FYNNEI. The CDR3 runs to 18 residues. After removal of 7 bases from V and 0 bases from J, the junction contained 9 bases not matched to a gene. The CDR3 DNA reads TGTGCCAGCAATTTGCCTAGCGGGGGAACCTCTGGGGCCAACGTCCTGACTTTC. It specifies CASNLPSGGTSGANVLTF.

This clone showed up just a few times. This rearrangement joins TRBV5-1 to TRBJ2-7, with 7 nucleotides matching TRBD1. The CDR3 covers 14 residues. Trimming at V came to 3 bases and at J to 1 base, leaving 4 bases not matched to a gene. The V gene's germline CDR1 is SGHRS and CDR2 YFSETQ. The CDR3 here is CASSSPQGSYEQYV. For the CDR3, the DNA is TGCGCCAGCAGCTCGCCACAGGGGTCCTACGAGCAGTACGTC.

In its sample, this clone ranks as large. This chain uses TRBV15 with TRBJ2-3; D might be TRBD2 (7 bases). V gave up 1 base and J gave up 4 bases, with 15 bases separating them. The CDR3 loop spans 16 amino acids. The V gene's germline CDR1 is LNHNV and CDR2 YYDKDF (reference sequence). CDR3 sequence: CATSRGEGEIADTQYF. DNA of the CDR3: TGTGCCACCAGCAGAGGGGAGGGGGAAATCGCAGATACGCAGTATTTT.

The count of this clone is one. The chain combines TRBV9 with TRBJ2-1; D might be TRBD1 (6 bases). This CDR3 spans 17 amino acids. Germline assignment: CDR1 SGDLS and CDR2 YYNGEE. The V end was cut by 4 bases, the J end by 0 bases, with 17 bases between. The CDR3 protein is CASSPRGQKSSYNEQFF. The CDR3 nucleotides are TGTGCCAGCAGCCCCCGTGGACAGAAAAGCTCCTACAATGAGCAGTTCTTC.

The chain has TRBV19 and TRBJ1-1; weak D call: TRBD1 (5 bases). The germline V gene has CDR1 LNHDA and CDR2 SQIVND (reference sequence). This CDR3 comprises 13 residues. Trimming took off 8 bases at V and 1 base at J, with 11 bases between the two ends. The DNA for the CDR3 is TGTGCCAGTCGTGGACACAGGAACACTGAAGCTTTCTTT. This sequence encodes CASRGHRNTEAFF.

In this sample, this clone turned up once. The CDR3 here is CASSFSWSGNEQFF. CDR3 nucleotide sequence: TGTGCCAGCAGTTTTAGCTGGTCTGGCAATGAGCAGTTCTTC. J is TRBJ2-1 and V is TRBV27; D not certain. The CDR3 is 14 residues long. The germline gives CDR1 MNHEY, CDR2 SMNVEV (reference sequence). Trimming removed 3 bases from V and 6 bases from J, with 12 bases in between.

This clone occurred once. The rearrangement joins TRBV5-1 to TRBJ1-4; possibly TRBD1 for D (6 bases). CDR1 is SGHRS, CDR2 YFSETQ, per germline. The CDR3 extends over 15 amino acids. Trimming shortened V by 4 bases and J by 0 bases, and 10 bases separated the two germline ends. The CDR3 reads CASSASGATNEKLFF. In nucleotides, the CDR3 is TGCGCCAGCAGCGCATCAGGGGCAACTAATGAAAAACTGTTTTTT.

CDR3 nucleotides: TGCAGTGCTAGATTGGCCGTGGGCTACACCTTC. Translating gives CSARLAVGYTF. The V gene is TRBV20-1, the J gene TRBJ1-2; D gene uncertain. Per germline, CDR1 DFQATT and CDR2 SNEGSKA (reference sequence). V lost 2 bases to trimming and J lost 8 bases, with 9 bases between them. This CDR3 comprises 11 residues.

The chain has TRBV4-3 and TRBJ2-3; D might be TRBD2 (5 bases). V was cut by 1 base and J by 2 bases, with 16 bases left in between. The CDR3 contains 17 residues. Germline V gene lookup returns CDR1 LGHNA and CDR2 YSLEER. This CDR3 reads CASSQGFGVGVTDTQYF. The DNA for the CDR3 is TGCGCCAGCAGCCAAGGATTCGGGGTGGGCGTCACAGATACGCAGTATTTT.

The V and J genes are TRBV20-1 and TRBJ1-1; a possible D gene is TRBD1 (6 bases). Germline assignment: CDR1 DFQATT and CDR2 SNEGSKA (reference sequence). Trimming left V 7 bases short and J 3 bases short, with 9 bases between. The CDR3 covers 11 residues. CDR3 sequence reads: CSEQGDTEAFF. As DNA, the CDR3 is TGCAGTGAACAGGGAGACACTGAAGCTTTCTTT.

The CDR3 nucleotides are TGTGCCAGCAGCTCCTCTACAGGGTCCTACAATGAGCAGTTCTTC. Protein: CASSSSTGSYNEQFF. J is TRBJ2-1 and V is TRBV7-2, with D perhaps matching TRBD1 (6 bases). Trimming left V 4 bases short and J 1 base short, with 11 bases between. Germline lookup yields CDR1 SGHTA and CDR2 FQGNSA. The CDR3 spans 15 residues.

As for this clone: This sample also contains other DNA sequences that code for the same CDR3. The chain has TRBV18 and TRBJ1-2, with D tentatively TRBD1 (5 bases). Germline CDR1 KGHSH, CDR2 LQKENI. V gave up 3 bases and J gave up 2 bases, with 13 bases separating them. CDR3 length: 15 amino acids. The CDR3 coding sequence is TGTGCCAGCTCACCCGACAGTAGCGGGAACTATGGCTACACCTTC. Amino acids: CASSPDSSGNYGYTF.

The chain has TRBV7-6 and TRBJ1-3; no definite D call. The CDR3 is 10 residues long. Germline V gene lookup returns CDR1 SGHVS and CDR2 FNYEAQ. The germline V and J ends were trimmed by 2 bases and 7 bases, with 0 bases remaining between them. CDR3 sequence: CASSLNTIYF. The CDR3 DNA reads as TGTGCCAGCAGCTTAAACACCATATATTTT.

The V and J genes are TRBV5-5 and TRBJ1-2, with D possibly being TRBD1 (5 bases). This CDR3 is built from 14 residues. Germline CDR1 and CDR2: SGHKS and YYEKEE (reference sequence). Deletions cut 1 base from V and 7 bases from J, with 14 bases between. The CDR3 is CASSLSRGLGGYTF. Here the CDR3 DNA reads TGTGCCAGCAGCTTGTCTAGGGGCTTGGGTGGCTACACCTTC.

V usage is TRBV4-3 and J usage is TRBJ1-1; 10 positions match TRBD1. V shed 0 bases and J 6 bases; nucleotides not matched to a gene: 4. In germline, CDR1 is LGHNA, CDR2 YSLEER. There are 15 residues in the CDR3. For the CDR3, the DNA is TGCGCCAGCAGCCAAGAGACAGGGGGCGTCGCTGAAGCTTTCTTT. This gives the protein CASSQETGGVAEAFF.

This clone was observed a few times. The gene calls are TRBV20-1 and TRBJ1-1; no firm D call. This CDR3 spans 11 amino acids. Germline V lookup: CDR1 DFQATT, CDR2 SNEGSKA (reference sequence). Trimming shortened V by 5 bases and J by 10 bases, and 14 bases separated the two germline ends. CDR3 in DNA: TGCAGTGCTCCACTAGGCAGCGGAGCTTTCTTT. Translation: CSAPLGSGAFF.

As for this clone: Other DNA sequences from this sample encode an identical CDR3 as well. This chain uses TRBV9 with TRBJ2-3, with TRBD1 identical over 10 bases. J lost 4 bases, V lost 3 bases, and 2 bases had no gene match. CDR1 and CDR2 from the germline V gene are SGDLS and YYNGEE. CDR3 size: 14 residues. CDR3 coding DNA: TGTGCCAGCAGCGCGGGACAGGGGCCAGATACGCAGTATTTT. Translating it yields CASSAGQGPDTQYF.

The chain is built from TRBV10-3 and TRBJ1-3; 9 nucleotides line up with TRBD1. Germline V gene lookup returns CDR1 ENHRY and CDR2 SYGVKD. After removal of 8 bases from V and 0 bases from J, the junction contained 8 bases not matched to a gene. CDR3 length equals 16 residues. The DNA for the CDR3 is TGTGCCATCCGACAGGGGGTTGATATCTCTGGAAACACCATATATTTT. It codes for CAIRQGVDISGNTIYF.

The sample holds a few counts of this clone. The chain links TRBV6-1 to TRBJ2-1; tentatively, D is TRBD1 or TRBD2 (6 bases each). The CDR3 contains 14 residues. V shed 7 bases and J shed 5 bases, with 15 bases lying between them. Germline-derived CDR1 and CDR2 are MNHNS and SASEGT. The DNA of the CDR3 is TGTGCCAGCATTGGGGGGCAAAAGCACAATGAGCAGTTCTTC. This sequence encodes CASIGGQKHNEQFF.

The gene calls are TRBV15 and TRBJ2-2, with TRBD2 matching over 10 bases. The CDR3 runs to 19 residues. The germline V gene has CDR1 LNHNV and CDR2 YYDKDF (reference sequence). J lost 4 bases, V lost 0 bases, and 11 bases had no gene match. CDR3 protein: CATSRETAGGPSVTGELFF. The CDR3 DNA sequence: TGTGCCACCAGCAGAGAGACAGCGGGGGGGCCGTCAGTCACCGGGGAGCTGTTTTTT.

The chain employs TRBV7-9 and TRBJ1-1; 8 nucleotides agree with TRBD1. The CDR3 is made up of 14 amino acids. Germline CDR1 is SEHNR and CDR2 is FQNEAQ (reference sequence). With 5 bases clipped from V and 0 bases from J, the junction kept 2 bases outside the gene matches. CDR3 DNA: TGTGCCAGCAGCCGGACAGGGTTGAACACTGAAGCTTTCTTT. Its translation is CASSRTGLNTEAFF.

The chain recombines TRBV7-6 with TRBJ1-1; D uncertain. Germline V gene data show CDR1 as SGHVS and CDR2 as FNYEAQ. V was pared by 5 bases and J by 3 bases, with 13 bases between. The CDR3 has 14 amino acids. The CDR3 loop reads CASSPKTRDTEAFF. CDR3 nucleotides: TGTGCCAGCAGCCCAAAAACCCGGGACACTGAAGCTTTCTTT.

This chain joins TRBV19 and TRBJ1-2; D perhaps matches TRBD1 (6 bases). Germline V gene lookup returns CDR1 LNHDA and CDR2 SQIVND (reference sequence). This CDR3 spans 15 amino acids. Trimming stripped 3 bases from V and 7 bases from J, with 18 bases between. The CDR3 here is CASSISWTAGGGYTF. As DNA, the CDR3 is TGTGCCAGTAGTATCTCTTGGACAGCTGGGGGTGGCTACACCTTC.